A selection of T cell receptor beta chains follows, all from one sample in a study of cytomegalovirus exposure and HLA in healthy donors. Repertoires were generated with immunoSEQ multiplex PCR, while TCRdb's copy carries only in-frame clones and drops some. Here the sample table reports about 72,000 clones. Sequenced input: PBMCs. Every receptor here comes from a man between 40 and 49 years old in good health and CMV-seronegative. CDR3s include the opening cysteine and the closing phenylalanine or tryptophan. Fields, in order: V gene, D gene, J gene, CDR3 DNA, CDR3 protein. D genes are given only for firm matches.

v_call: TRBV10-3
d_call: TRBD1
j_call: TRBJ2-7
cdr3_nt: TGTGCCATCAGCCGACAGGGGCTCAGGAACGAGCAGTACTTC
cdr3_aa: CAISRQGLRNEQYF

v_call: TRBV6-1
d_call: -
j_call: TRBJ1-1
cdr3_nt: TGTGCCAGCATCTTCCCCTTAGTATTCTCTGAAGCTTTCTTT
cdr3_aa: CASIFPLVFSEAFF

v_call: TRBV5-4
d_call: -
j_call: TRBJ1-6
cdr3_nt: TGTGCCAGCAGCCGAGGACAGCACGAGAATTCACCCCTCCACTTT
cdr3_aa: CASSRGQHENSPLHF

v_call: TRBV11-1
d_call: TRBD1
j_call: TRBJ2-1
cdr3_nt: TGTGCCAGCAAGCCGGACAGGAAAGGCAATGAGCAGTTCTTC
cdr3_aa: CASKPDRKGNEQFF

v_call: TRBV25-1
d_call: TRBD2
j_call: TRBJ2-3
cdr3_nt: TGTGCCAGCAGTGAATGGCGGGGGGCCAGCACAGATACGCAGTATTTT
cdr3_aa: CASSEWRGASTDTQYF

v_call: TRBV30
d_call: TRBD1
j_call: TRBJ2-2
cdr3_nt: TGTGCCTGGGTCGGGACAGGGGGTTACCGGACCGGGGAGCTGTTTTTT
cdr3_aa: CAWVGTGGYRTGELFF

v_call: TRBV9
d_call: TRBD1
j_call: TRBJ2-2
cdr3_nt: TGTGCCAGCAGAAGGGGGCAGACCGGGGAGCTGTTTTTT
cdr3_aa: CASRRGQTGELFF

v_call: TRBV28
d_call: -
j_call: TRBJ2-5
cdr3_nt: TGTGCCAGCAGTTTGGCTGGGCTAGCGGAGACCCAGTACTTC
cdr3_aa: CASSLAGLAETQYF

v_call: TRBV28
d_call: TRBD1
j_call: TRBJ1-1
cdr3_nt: TGTGCCAGCAGGCCCGCCGGGACAGGTAATACTGAAGCTTTCTTT
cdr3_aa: CASRPAGTGNTEAFF

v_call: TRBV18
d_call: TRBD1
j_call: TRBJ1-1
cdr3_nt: TGTGCCAGCTCCCGCGGACAGGACTCTGAAGCTTTCTTT
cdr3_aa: CASSRGQDSEAFF

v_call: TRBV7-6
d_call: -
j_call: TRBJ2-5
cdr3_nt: TGTGCCAGCAGCCTCCTGGCGCGGGAGACCCAGTACTTC
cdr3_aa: CASSLLARETQYF

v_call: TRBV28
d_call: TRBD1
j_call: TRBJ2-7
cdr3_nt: TGTGCCAGCAGTTCCCGGGACAGGACCTTCTACGAGCAGTACTTC
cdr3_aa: CASSSRDRTFYEQYF

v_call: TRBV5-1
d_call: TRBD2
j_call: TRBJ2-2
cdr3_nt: TGCGCCAGCAGCCTAGGACTAGCGGGGAACACCGGGGAGCTGTTTTTT
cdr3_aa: CASSLGLAGNTGELFF

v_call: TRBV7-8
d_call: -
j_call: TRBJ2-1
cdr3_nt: TGTGCCAGCAGCGGGTCGAGGGGGGGCAATGAGCAGTTCTTC
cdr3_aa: CASSGSRGGNEQFF

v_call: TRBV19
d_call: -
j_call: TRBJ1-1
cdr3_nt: TGTGCCAGTAGGGAAACAGGGTTCACTGAAGCTTTCTTT
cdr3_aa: CASRETGFTEAFF

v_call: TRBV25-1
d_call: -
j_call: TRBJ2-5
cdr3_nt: TGTGCCAGCAGTCCTTGGGGGGACAGTAAAGAGACCCAGTACTTC
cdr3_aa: CASSPWGDSKETQYF

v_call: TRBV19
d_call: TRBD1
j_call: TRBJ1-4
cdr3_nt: TGTGCCAGTAGTACCACTCAGGGGGGAGGTGAAAAACTGTTTTTT
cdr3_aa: CASSTTQGGGEKLFF

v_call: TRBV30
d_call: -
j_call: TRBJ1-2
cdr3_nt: TGTGCCTGGAGTGTACGGGAAGGGTTTAACTATGGCTACACCTTC
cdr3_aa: CAWSVREGFNYGYTF

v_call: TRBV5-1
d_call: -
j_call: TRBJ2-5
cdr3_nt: TGCGCCAGCAGCTTGGCCTGGCGGGAGACCCAGTACTTC
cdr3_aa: CASSLAWRETQYF

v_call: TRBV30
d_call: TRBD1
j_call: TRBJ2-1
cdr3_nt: TGTGCCTGGACCGGGACAGGGAAAAGAAATGAGCAGTTCTTC
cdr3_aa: CAWTGTGKRNEQFF

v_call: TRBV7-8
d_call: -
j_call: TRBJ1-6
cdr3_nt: TGTGCCAGCAGCCCGCTATACGGGGTGAACGATTCACCCCTCCACTTT
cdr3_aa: CASSPLYGVNDSPLHF

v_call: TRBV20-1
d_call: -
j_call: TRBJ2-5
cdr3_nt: TGCAGTGCGGCCGGGGAGACCCAGTACTTC
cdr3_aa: CSAAGETQYF

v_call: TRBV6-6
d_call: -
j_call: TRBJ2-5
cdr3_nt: TGTGCCAGCACCAAGAGGACAATCGGAGAGACCCAGTACTTC
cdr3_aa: CASTKRTIGETQYF

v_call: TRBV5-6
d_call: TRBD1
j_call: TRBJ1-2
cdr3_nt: TGTGCCAGCAGCCAGATGACAGGGGATTATGGCTACACCTTC
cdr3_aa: CASSQMTGDYGYTF

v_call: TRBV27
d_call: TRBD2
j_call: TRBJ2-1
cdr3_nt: TGTGCCAGCAGTTTATCGGGGACGGGAGGCAATGAGCAGTTCTTC
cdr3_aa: CASSLSGTGGNEQFF

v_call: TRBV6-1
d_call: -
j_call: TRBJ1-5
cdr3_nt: TGTGCCAGCAGTGAAGAGGAGGGAGGTGGCAATCAGCCCCAGCATTTT
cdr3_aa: CASSEEEGGGNQPQHF

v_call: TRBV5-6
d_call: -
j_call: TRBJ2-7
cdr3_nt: TGTGCCAGCAGCTTGGGAGACGGACAATACGAGCAGTACTTC
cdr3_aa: CASSLGDGQYEQYF

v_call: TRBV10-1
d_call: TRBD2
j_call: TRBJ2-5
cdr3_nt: TGCGCCAGCAGTGAACCTAGGAGCGGGAAAGAGACCCAGTACTTC
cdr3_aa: CASSEPRSGKETQYF

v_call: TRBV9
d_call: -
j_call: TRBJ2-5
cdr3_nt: TGTGCCAGCAGCGAGGGGGCCGGGGGGGCCGGGGAGACCCAGTACTTC
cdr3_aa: CASSEGAGGAGETQYF

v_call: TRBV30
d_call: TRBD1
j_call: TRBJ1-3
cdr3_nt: TGTGCCTACAACCTCGACAGGGAGGCTGGAAACACCATATATTTT
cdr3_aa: CAYNLDREAGNTIYF

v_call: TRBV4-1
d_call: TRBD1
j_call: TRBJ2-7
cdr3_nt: TGCGCCAGCAGCTCCTGGACAGGGGCGGCCGAGCAGTACTTC
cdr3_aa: CASSSWTGAAEQYF

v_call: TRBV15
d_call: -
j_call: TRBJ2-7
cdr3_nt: TGTGCCACCAGCAGAGAACAGCAAGCCTACGAGCAGTACTTC
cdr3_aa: CATSREQQAYEQYF

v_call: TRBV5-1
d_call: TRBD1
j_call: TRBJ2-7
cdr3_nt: TGCGCCAGCAGCTTGGCACAGGGGGCGAACTACGAGCAGTACTTC
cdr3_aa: CASSLAQGANYEQYF

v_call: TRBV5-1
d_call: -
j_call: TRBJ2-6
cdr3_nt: TGCGCCAGCAGCTTATGGGGTGGAGGCTCTGGGGCCAACGTCCTGACTTTC
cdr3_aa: CASSLWGGGSGANVLTF

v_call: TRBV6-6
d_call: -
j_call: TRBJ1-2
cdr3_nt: TGTGCCGGATACCCTGGGGGGTATGGCTACACCTTC
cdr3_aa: CAGYPGGYGYTF

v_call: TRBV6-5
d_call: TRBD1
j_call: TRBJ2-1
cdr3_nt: TGTGCCAGCAGTACGAACAGGGGGGTACTCGGTGAGCAGTTCTTC
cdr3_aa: CASSTNRGVLGEQFF

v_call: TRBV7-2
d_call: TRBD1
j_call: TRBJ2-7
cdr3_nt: TGTGCCAGCAGCTCCAAAGGGGGCGTTAGCTCCTACGAGCAGTACTTC
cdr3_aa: CASSSKGGVSSYEQYF